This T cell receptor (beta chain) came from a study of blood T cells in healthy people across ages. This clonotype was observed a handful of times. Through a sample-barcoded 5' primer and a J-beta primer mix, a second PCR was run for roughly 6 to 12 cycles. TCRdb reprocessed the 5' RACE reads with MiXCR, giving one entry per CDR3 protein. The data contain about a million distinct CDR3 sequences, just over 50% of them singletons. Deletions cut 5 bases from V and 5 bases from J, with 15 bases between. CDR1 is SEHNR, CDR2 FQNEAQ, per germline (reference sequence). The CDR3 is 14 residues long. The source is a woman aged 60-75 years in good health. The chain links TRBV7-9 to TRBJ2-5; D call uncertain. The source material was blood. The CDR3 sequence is CASSPTPAKETQYF. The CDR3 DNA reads TGTGCCAGCAGCCCAACCCCCGCCAAGGAGACCCAGTACTTC.